This T cell receptor (beta chain) was documented in a study of molecular identifiers for immune sequencing clone quantification. Study-level points and caveats: Clones that had above 20 RNA copies took up over 97% of effector molecules but under 1% in naive cells. With a barcode shared among identical TCR molecules, highly expanded clone sizes could be underestimated.

Previously described methods and listed TCR primers were employed for the bulk TCR libraries. From the PCR reads, TCRdb called clonotypes with MiXCR, one entry per CDR3 protein. This table has around 460,000 distinct CDR3 sequences, roughly 26% appearing once. Germline-derived CDR1 and CDR2 are SGHAT and FQNNGV. V lost 4 bases and J lost 10, with 8 bases in between. This CDR3 is 11 amino acids long. Using a CD8+CD4-CCR7+CD45RA+ phenotype, naive CD8 T cells were sorted. A note on this clonotype: What it binds is not known.

The rearrangement links TRBV11-2 to TRBJ2-1, with D hard to call. Material: naive CD8+ T cells from blood, with Jurkat cell RNA spiked in. The subset here: FACS-sorted CD8+CD4-CCR7+CD45RA+ naive T cells. The TCR originated in a human donor in good health. Some libraries in this study had Jurkat cell RNA spiked in. For the CDR3, the DNA is TGTGCCAGCAGCTCAACGCCCGAGCAGTTCTTC. It specifies CASSSTPEQFF.